The clone carrying this T cell receptor (beta chain) was detected once. This sample is part of a study of PD-1 blockade in classical Hodgkin lymphoma. TCRdb keeps only in-frame clones here, not all; method: immunoSEQ multiplex PCR. This sample has around 13,000 clones, with roughly nine tenths found just once. Each and every patient relapsed after autologous stem cell transplantation, and patients got differing brentuximab vedotin exposure. The authors purified CD4+ T cells from thawed PBMCs by magnetic negative selection. The ends were cut back, 5 bases at V and 3 bases at J, with 13 bases in the middle. Germline loops: CDR1 MGHRA, CDR2 YSYEKL. The CDR3 has 15 amino acids.

This receptor was identified in a human donor with classical Hodgkin lymphoma. Sequenced here: CD4+ T cells from blood, sampled at baseline. The genes are TRBV4-1 and TRBJ2-2; D not certain. As DNA, the CDR3 is TGCGCCAGCAGCTTCCAGGTTCTTGACACCGGGGAGCTGTTTTTT. This codes for CASSFQVLDTGELFF.